Below, 2 T cell receptor beta chains from the same sample are listed, as sequenced in a study of blood T cell repertoires in COVID-19. The protocol was immunoSEQ multiplex PCR, while the TCRdb copy is restricted to in-frame clones and leaves out a portion. The sample lists roughly 330,000 clones, 87% occurring once. Sequencing was performed on PBMCs or T cells enriched from blood (not recorded which). Receptors were obtained from a woman in her twenties or thirties who had recovered from COVID-19.

The chain joins TRBV28 to TRBJ1-1; a weak D match, TRBD1 (6 bases). The CDR3 runs 14 residues. Germline V CDR1 and CDR2: MDHEN, SYDVKM. The V gene lost 7 bases and the J gene lost 4 bases, with 16 bases spanning the gap. The CDR3 here is CASIKAGVGTEAFF. For the CDR3, the DNA is TGTGCCAGCATCAAAGCAGGGGTCGGCACTGAAGCTTTCTTT.

The V call is TRBV9, the J call TRBJ1-1; weak D call: TRBD1 (5 bases). Trimming pared 4 bases from V and 6 bases from J, leaving 16 bases between. CDR3 size: 14 residues. CDR1 is SGDLS, CDR2 YYNGEE, per germline. The CDR3 loop reads CASSPGGGMAEAFF. CDR3 bases: TGTGCCAGCAGCCCTGGGGGAGGTATGGCTGAAGCTTTCTTT.